These 21 T cell receptor beta chains came from one sample sequenced in a study of T-cell reconstitution after alpha-beta-depleted transplantation in children. Unique molecular identifiers tagged the TCRbeta library. TCRdb reanalysed the PCR reads using MiXCR and keeps one entry per CDR3 protein. This table holds a few hundred thousand distinct CDR3 sequences, around 27% found once. The specimen comprised PBMCs, sampled before TCRalphabeta/CD19-depleted stem cell transplant. All receptors come from a boy under two years old with Wiskott-Aldrich syndrome, due to receive a stem cell transplant.

This clonotype appeared a few times. The J gene is TRBJ1-5, the V gene TRBV12-3 or TRBV12-4, with D hard to call. Trimming removed 4 bases from V and 0 bases from J, with 7 bases in between. CDR3 size: 14 residues. CDR3 sequence reads: CASSSFDSNQPQHF. In DNA, the CDR3 is TGTGCCAGCAGTTCCTTCGATAGCAATCAGCCCCAGCATTTT.

The sample holds a few counts of this clonotype. The J gene is TRBJ1-2, the V gene TRBV27; 9 nucleotides line up with TRBD1. Germline CDR1 MNHEY, CDR2 SMNVEV (reference sequence). Trimming cost V 6 bases and J 5 bases; bases outside gene matches: 10. The CDR3 runs to 15 residues. CDR3 amino acids: CASRWTGVWGYGYTF. The DNA of the CDR3 is TGTGCCAGCAGATGGACAGGGGTTTGGGGGTATGGCTACACCTTC.

This clonotype was seen a few times. V and J are TRBV6-1 and TRBJ2-7; the D is unclear. The CDR3 loop spans 13 amino acids. Germline V gene data show CDR1 as MNHNS and CDR2 as SASEGT. V shed 10 bases and J shed 2 bases, with 15 bases lying between them. CDR3 amino acids: CATRLGLTYEQYF. The CDR3 DNA reads as TGTGCCACCCGGCTGGGTCTCACCTACGAGCAGTACTTC.

This clonotype appeared a few times. The chain is built from TRBV28 and TRBJ2-7; possible D gene TRBD1, 5 bases. CDR1 is MDHEN and CDR2 is SYDVKM in the germline V gene. V was cut by 1 base and J by 1 base, with 11 bases left in between. This CDR3 region has 15 residues. DNA for the CDR3: TGTGCCAGCAGTTTATCAGGGCAATCTTCCTACGAGCAGTACTTC. It is translated as CASSLSGQSSYEQYF.

This clonotype came up a few times. This chain links TRBV20-1 with TRBJ1-1, with D unresolved. V shed 8 bases and J shed 4 bases, with 8 bases lying between them. CDR1 is DFQATT, CDR2 SNEGSKA, per germline (reference sequence). The CDR3 is made up of 10 amino acids. The CDR3 reads CSMGFTEAFF. Here the CDR3 DNA reads TGCAGTATGGGATTCACTGAAGCTTTCTTT.

This rearrangement joins TRBV24-1 to TRBJ1-5, with unresolved D. Germline loops: CDR1 KGHDR, CDR2 SFDVKD. V dropped 4 bases and J dropped 5 bases, with 14 bases sitting between them. The CDR3 has 15 amino acids. The CDR3 nucleotides are TGTGCCACCAGTGAGGAAGGGAAGATTGATCAGCCCCAGCATTTT. This gives the protein CATSEEGKIDQPQHF.

This clonotype was found a few times. The V call is TRBV5-1, the J call TRBJ2-1; 14 bases match TRBD2. This CDR3 is 15 amino acids long. After removal of 4 bases from V and 9 bases from J, the junction contained 6 bases not matched to a gene. CDR1 and CDR2 (germline): SGHRS, YFSETQ. CDR3 sequence (DNA): TGCGCCAGCAGCCTCGGGACTAGCGGGAGAATTGAGCAGTTCTTC. Translating it yields CASSLGTSGRIEQFF.

The chain carries TRBV5-1 and TRBJ1-1, with unresolved D. The V end lost 0 bases, the J end lost 8 bases, and 8 bases lay between the germline ends. Germline V CDR1 and CDR2: SGHRS, YFSETQ. This CDR3 region has 12 residues. CDR3 sequence reads: CASSLGAGEAFF. CDR3 coding DNA: TGCGCCAGCAGCTTGGGGGCAGGCGAAGCTTTCTTT.

V and J are TRBV12-3 or TRBV12-4 and TRBJ2-2, with D unclear. The CDR3 sequence is 13 residues long. V dropped 3 bases and J dropped 6 bases, with 8 bases sitting between them. CDR3 DNA sequence: TGTGCCAGCAGTTTGGTGACTCCCGGGGAGCTGTTTTTT. Translated, it gives CASSLVTPGELFF.

DNA for the CDR3: TGTGCCAGCAGTTTATTTGGGAATCGGTTTAGCTCCTACGAGCAGTACTTC. This sequence encodes CASSLFGNRFSSYEQYF. This chain joins TRBV28 and TRBJ2-7; D gene uncertain. The length of the CDR3 is 17 residues. Germline values: CDR1 MDHEN, CDR2 SYDVKM. The V end lost 1 base, the J end lost 0 bases, and 16 bases lay between the germline ends.

The V gene is TRBV5-1, the J gene TRBJ2-1; D possibly corresponds to TRBD2 (5 bases). This CDR3 comprises 18 residues. Trimming left V 0 bases short and J 5 bases short, with 21 bases between. Looked up from germline, CDR1 is SGHRS and CDR2 is YFSETQ. The CDR3 bases are TGCGCCAGCAGCTTGGAGTCCGCCGGAGGACTTTTGAACAATGAGCAGTTCTTC. This gives the protein CASSLESAGGLLNNEQFF.

The V and J genes are TRBV5-1 and TRBJ2-3; the match to TRBD2 covers 13 bases. There are 15 residues in the CDR3. The germline CDR1 and CDR2 sequences are SGHRS and YFSETQ. Trimming removed 4 bases from V and 6 bases from J; junction bases left unmatched: 5. This CDR3 is CASSTGLAGYDTQYF. Written as DNA, the CDR3 is TGCGCCAGCAGCACGGGACTAGCGGGATATGATACGCAGTATTTT.

The table lists this clonotype with a count of one. The chain uses TRBV5-1 and TRBJ1-4, with 10 bases that match TRBD1. CDR3 length: 17 amino acids. Germline V gene lookup returns CDR1 SGHRS and CDR2 YFSETQ. Unmatched junction bases numbered 3, after V lost 0 bases and J lost 1 base. The CDR3 spells CASSLGQGALTNEKLFF. The CDR3 bases are TGCGCCAGCAGCTTGGGACAGGGGGCTTTAACTAATGAAAAACTGTTTTTT.

This clonotype has only one observation. V gene TRBV7-9 combines with J gene TRBJ2-1, with D hard to call. Trimming took 5 bases from V and 3 from J, leaving 8 bases between them. Germline V gene sequence: CDR1 SEHNR, CDR2 FQNEAQ (reference sequence). The CDR3 has 13 amino acids. In DNA form, the CDR3 reads TGTGCCAGCAGCCCCGAGCGCTACAATGAGCAGTTCTTC. Translation: CASSPERYNEQFF.

This clonotype appeared a few times. The rearrangement uses TRBV5-1 and TRBJ2-7, with D perhaps matching TRBD1 (6 bases). Germline CDR1 and CDR2: SGHRS and YFSETQ. Trimming stripped 1 base from V and 5 bases from J, with 13 bases between. The CDR3 runs 14 residues. The CDR3 protein is CASSLLATGNEQYF. The CDR3 DNA follows: TGCGCCAGCAGCTTGTTGGCCACAGGGAACGAGCAGTACTTC. Together with reference TRBV5-1 and TRBJ2-7, the CDR3 gives the full variable domain: KAGVTQTPRYLIKTRGQQVTLSCSPISGHRSVSWYQQTPGQGLQFLFEYFSETQRNKGNFPGRFSGRQFSNSRSEMNVSTLELGDSALYLCASSLLATGNEQYFGPGTRLTVT.

This clonotype has a single count. The chain is built from TRBV20-1 and TRBJ2-4; 14 positions match TRBD2. Germline V CDR1 and CDR2: DFQATT, SNEGSKA (reference sequence). The CDR3 runs 20 residues. V dropped 1 base and J dropped 2; count of bases not matched to a gene: 13. CDR3 coding DNA: TGCAGTGCTAGAGCGAAGATAGGGACTAGCGGGAGTCGGTCCAAAAACATTCAGTACTTC. This gives the protein CSARAKIGTSGSRSKNIQYF.

This clonotype appeared many times. The CDR3 protein is CASSPRTSGLYEQYF. CDR3 nucleotides: TGTGCCAGCAGCCCGAGGACTAGCGGACTATACGAGCAGTACTTC. The chain uses TRBV11-2 and TRBJ2-7, with TRBD2 matching over 10 bases. The V segment lost 5 bases and the J segment 4 bases; nucleotides outside the gene matches: 8. This CDR3 region has 15 residues. Germline CDR1 and CDR2: SGHAT and FQNNGV.

The chain is built from TRBV19 and TRBJ2-5; D perhaps matches TRBD2 (6 bases). The germline V gene encodes CDR1 LNHDA and CDR2 SQIVND (reference sequence). The CDR3 sequence is 15 residues long. V shed 6 bases and J shed 0 bases, with 14 bases lying between them. This CDR3 reads CASRTRATYQETQYF. The DNA of the CDR3 is TGTGCCAGTAGGACTAGGGCGACCTACCAAGAGACCCAGTACTTC.

This sequence joins TRBV5-1 and TRBJ2-7; 7 nucleotides agree with TRBD2. CDR1 and CDR2 from the germline V gene are SGHRS and YFSETQ. Losses at the gene ends were 4 bases for V and 1 base for J; bases not matched to a gene: 5. There are 14 residues in the CDR3. In DNA form, the CDR3 reads TGCGCCAGCAGCGAACTAGCGTATTCCTACGAGCAGTACTTC. Amino acid sequence: CASSELAYSYEQYF. Full variable domain (rest looked up from reference TRBV5-1 and TRBJ2-7): KAGVTQTPRYLIKTRGQQVTLSCSPISGHRSVSWYQQTPGQGLQFLFEYFSETQRNKGNFPGRFSGRQFSNSRSEMNVSTLELGDSALYLCASSELAYSYEQYFGPGTRLTVT.

The V and J genes are TRBV5-1 and TRBJ2-1; TRBD2 aligns across 13 bases. CDR1 and CDR2 (germline): SGHRS, YFSETQ. CDR3 length: 14 residues. Unmatched junction bases numbered 5, after V lost 5 bases and J lost 9 bases. The CDR3 DNA reads TGCGCCAGCAGTCGGGGACTAGCGGGAACTGAGCAGTTCTTC. Translation gives CASSRGLAGTEQFF.

This clonotype was found a few times. This chain connects TRBV4-2 to TRBJ2-7; D gene ambiguous. CDR3 length: 17 amino acids. The germline V gene has CDR1 LGHNA and CDR2 YNFKEQ. The ends were cut back, 0 bases at V and 3 bases at J, with 18 bases in the middle. The chain's CDR3 is CASSQDPRSSANYEQYF. In DNA form, the CDR3 reads TGTGCCAGCAGCCAAGACCCGCGGTCCAGTGCTAACTACGAGCAGTACTTC.